The text below deals with one T cell receptor (beta chain). No cognate antigen has been identified for it. No base qualities exist here, and no much larger clone lies one base off it. V lost 3 bases and J lost 3 bases, and the count of bases not matched to a germline gene is 7. Reading from cysteine to phenylalanine, the CDR3 counts 15 amino acids. Only the CDR3 part of the read is kept: 45 bases, read in frame from the first base. Sequences KGHSH (CDR1) and LQKENI (CDR2) are obtained from the germline V gene. The data originate from a study of blood T cell repertoires in COVID-19 (dated by TCRdb to 2020 to 2022). With regard to the full study: Collaborator samples came from the United States, Italy and Spain and covered acute and convalescent phases of COVID-19. HLA class I and class II types, where available, came from metadata supplied by the sample provider rather than from assay-based typing. The sample metadata nearly always contained a de-identified subject ID, COVID-19 status, age in years and sex. The repertoires were released in a freely available public database intended as a resource for research on the immune response to SARS-CoV-2. The samples were drawn from two sources: the first 160 participants of the ongoing ImmuneRACE study, and 1,200 or so subjects contributed by 6 global collaborators. The material from the prospective study consisted of cDNA or gDNA derived from T cells, B-cell-depleted T cells, or PBMCs. Subjects who had been exposed to COVID-19, were actively infected with it, or had recovered from it provided the deeply sampled blood TCRbeta repertoires that made up the dataset. What the authors observed across the whole study: The amount of clinical and demographic metadata varied by source and participant and was provided uncurated.

The immunoSEQ Assay, a bias-controlled multiplex PCR, was used to amplify TCRbeta CDR3 regions from genomic DNA. Per the original workflow: The number of nucleated cells in each sample was estimated by amplification of reference gene primers within the assay. To quantify the absolute abundance of each unique TCRbeta CDR3 rearrangement, sequence reads were collapsed and filtered. For each sample, productive Simpson clonality was calculated as the square root of Simpson's diversity index across productive rearrangements. TCRdb took over this immuneACCESS table, retaining in-frame rearrangements with V and J assigned. Such tables are incomplete; in checked studies, under half of the missing clones stem from an unresolved V gene, and the remainder is unexplained. That table is the source of V, J and clone size, and D and trimming were worked out from the DNA. The table for this sample lists some 80,000 clones; roughly 80% of them were counted only once. About an eighth of the sample is held by the ten biggest clonotypes.

The collaborating institutions used their own protocols to collect whole blood in K2EDTA tubes. For TCRbeta analysis, collaborators shipped samples in one of three forms: frozen whole blood, isolated PBMCs, or DNA extracted from either of those sample types. The rearranged chain carries TRBV18 and TRBJ1-1, with TRBD1 identical over 7 junction bases. The material sequenced was peripheral blood. The source is an elderly man with acute or convalescent COVID-19. For the CDR3, the sequence is CASSPRGLTHTEAFF. The base sequence is TGTGCCAGCTCACCGAGGGGGCTAACCCACACTGAAGCTTTCTTT. Reference TRBV18 and TRBJ1-1 genes cover what lies past the CDR3, so the full variable domain is NAGVMQNPRHLVRRRGQEARLRCSPMKGHSHVYWYRQLPEEGLKFMVYLQKENIIDESGMPKERFSAEFPKEGPSILRIQQVVRGDSAAYFCASSPRGLTHTEAFFGQGTRLTVV.